This T cell receptor beta chain was sequenced during a study of T-cell reconstitution after alpha-beta-depleted transplantation in children. This sample's TCRbeta library carried unique molecular identifier barcodes. TCRdb ran MiXCR on the PCR reads and lists one entry per CDR3 protein. The sample has around 440,000 distinct CDR3 sequences; 15% to 20% are singletons. Findings and caveats of the study: A year post-transplant, T-cell counts and diversity derived mostly from newly produced T cells.

Only a few counts were recorded for this clonotype. Its antigen is unidentified. This CDR3 comprises 13 residues. The V end lost 6 bases, the J end lost 8 bases, and 14 bases lay between the germline ends. The germline CDR1 and CDR2 sequences are ENHRY and SYGVKD. This specimen was PBMCs, mostly from graft donor cells, taken 360 days after TCRalphabeta/CD19-depleted stem cell transplant. The receptor was isolated from a boy younger than two who had a stem cell transplant for Wiskott-Aldrich syndrome, so the T cells may come from the graft donor. This chain connects TRBV10-3 to TRBJ1-5; the D gene is possibly TRBD1 (5 bases). In DNA, the CDR3 is TGTGCCATCAGGTCGACAGTTCAGGAGCCCCAGCATTTT. This gives the protein CAIRSTVQEPQHF.